This TCR beta chain came from a study of T cells in Graves' hyperthyroidism and ophthalmopathy. Findings and limits, study-wide: A model using 13 V-J features told ophthalmopathy apart from stable hyperthyroidism.

TCR beta CDR3 regions were amplified from RNA. With the HTBI primer set, the TCR CDR3 went through a first round of RT-PCR. TCRdb reprocessed the multiplex PCR reads with MiXCR, giving one entry per CDR3 protein. This sample has some 760,000 distinct CDR3 sequences, with roughly 15% found just once. V was cut by 3 bases and J by 2 bases, with 11 bases left in between. CDR3 length: 14 residues. This clonotype occurred many times. Its antigen is not known. This receptor was obtained from a woman aged 18-35 years with Graves' hyperthyroidism. The material sequenced was blood. V gene TRBV12-3 or TRBV12-4 combines with J gene TRBJ2-7; D perhaps matches TRBD2 (7 bases). The CDR3 reads CASSFRRGPYEQYF. As DNA, the CDR3 is TGTGCCAGCAGTTTTAGGCGGGGGCCCTACGAGCAGTACTTC.